This T cell receptor beta chain is drawn from a study of OX40 agonist ivuxolimab in advanced cancers. In the study overall: The study enrolled dose-escalation patients with hepatocellular carcinoma, melanoma, renal cell or head and neck cancer.

The assay was immunoSEQ multiplex PCR, and TCRdb's table has in-frame clones only and misses some. Altogether roughly 62,000 clones are present, 65% to 90% being singletons, with the ten largest covering roughly 0.88%. The germline CDR1 and CDR2 sequences are SGDLS and YYNGEE. This CDR3 is built from 15 residues. The trim removed 0 bases at V and 1 base at J, leaving 1 base unmatched. Sequencing used CD4+ or CD8+ T cells sorted from blood, obtained in a trial of the OX40 agonist ivuxolimab. The J gene is TRBJ2-5, the V gene TRBV9, with 9 positions matching TRBD2. The TCR was taken from an adult with an advanced solid tumor such as melanoma, head and neck, liver or kidney cancer. In DNA, the CDR3 is TGTGCCAGCAGCGTAGAAGCGGGGGGCCAAGAGACCCAGTACTTC. This codes for CASSVEAGGQETQYF.